The 27 T cell receptor beta chains below come from one sample, sequenced in a study of patients and donors after allogeneic stem cell transplantation. TCRdb re-derived calls from the RT-PCR reads in MiXCR, one entry per CDR3 protein. This repertoire shows about 960,000 distinct CDR3 sequences, roughly 18% found once; its top ten account for around 5.5%. Material: blood, either unsorted or a sorted T cell fraction (not recorded which). These receptors were collected from a human donor who was either an allogeneic HSCT recipient or a stem cell or donor lymphocyte infusion donor (not recorded which). It is not recorded whose cells these are; they may come from a transplant donor.

The chain joins TRBV27 to TRBJ1-5; TRBD1 aligns across 8 bases. Germline CDR1 and CDR2: MNHEY and SMNVEV (reference sequence). The CDR3 totals 16 residues. V trimming: 5 bases; J trimming: 4 bases; junction bases outside the gene matches: 10. This CDR3 reads CASSKGQGPPNQPQHF. DNA for the CDR3: TGTGCCAGCAGTAAAGGACAGGGCCCTCCTAATCAGCCCCAGCATTTT.

The chain recombines TRBV20-1 with TRBJ2-7; 12 nucleotides match TRBD2. The germline gives CDR1 DFQATT, CDR2 SNEGSKA (reference sequence). This CDR3 region has 14 residues. J gave up 2 bases and V 2 bases, and 1 base lay outside the gene matches. This chain's CDR3 is CSARRTSGTYEQYF. The DNA of the CDR3 is TGCAGTGCTAGACGGACTAGCGGGACCTACGAGCAGTACTTC.

This clonotype has a handful of counts. The genes are TRBV9 and TRBJ1-3; D is perhaps TRBD1 (6 bases). V was trimmed by 5 bases and J by 1 base, leaving 16 bases between them. This CDR3 has 16 residues. Looked up from germline, CDR1 is SGDLS and CDR2 is YYNGEE. The CDR3 loop is CASSVTGTTSGNTIYF. CDR3 coding DNA: TGTGCCAGCAGTGTGACCGGGACAACATCTGGAAACACCATATATTTT.

The J gene is TRBJ2-5, the V gene TRBV4-2; TRBD2 agrees at 13 bases. V shed 4 bases and J 1 base; nucleotides not matched to a gene: 12. This CDR3 spans 19 amino acids. Germline assignment: CDR1 LGHNA and CDR2 YNFKEQ. This CDR3 is CASSPGSGLAGEVQETQYF. CDR3 bases: TGTGCCAGCAGCCCCGGATCCGGACTAGCGGGAGAAGTCCAAGAGACCCAGTACTTC.

The V and J genes are TRBV20-1 and TRBJ1-1; the D gene is possibly TRBD1 (5 bases). Germline CDR1 is DFQATT and CDR2 is SNEGSKA (reference sequence). There are 14 residues in the CDR3. Trimming left V 8 bases short and J 4 bases short, with 20 bases between. CDR3 sequence reads: CSTPRGSLTTEAFF. CDR3 nucleotides: TGCAGTACCCCCCGGGGCAGTCTGACCACTGAAGCTTTCTTT.

The table lists this clonotype with a few counts. CDR3 in amino acids: CASSLGTGRSSYEQYF. The CDR3 nucleotides read TGCGCCAGCAGCTTGGGGACCGGACGGAGCTCCTACGAGCAGTACTTC. The chain employs TRBV5-1 and TRBJ2-7; no definite D call. Germline assignment: CDR1 SGHRS and CDR2 YFSETQ. The CDR3 has 16 amino acids. Trimming stripped 0 bases from V and 0 bases from J, with 13 bases between.

The chain joins TRBV6-2 or TRBV6-3 to TRBJ2-3, with D hard to call. This CDR3 contains 14 residues. The germline V and J ends were trimmed by 2 bases and 4 bases, with 10 bases remaining between them. Germline lookup yields CDR1 MNHEY and CDR2 SVGEGT. The DNA for the CDR3 is TGTGCCAGCAGTTACACCAGTCCTGCAGATACGCAGTATTTT. Amino acids: CASSYTSPADTQYF.

In this sample, this clonotype turned up a few times. V and J are TRBV3-1 and TRBJ2-4; TRBD1 might be the D (5 bases). Trimming took off 3 bases at V and 1 base at J, with 16 bases between the two ends. The CDR3 has 17 amino acids. The germline CDR1 and CDR2 sequences are LGHDT and YNNKEL (reference sequence). CDR3 nucleotides: TGTGCCAGCAGCCAGGAATCAGGGATGGTGGCCAAAAACATTCAGTACTTC. It encodes CASSQESGMVAKNIQYF.

The chain has TRBV7-9 and TRBJ2-3; 9 bases align to TRBD2. Germline V gene lookup returns CDR1 SEHNR and CDR2 FQNEAQ (reference sequence). V was pared by 5 bases and J by 7 bases, with 13 bases of the junction left unmatched. CDR3 length: 16 residues. This CDR3 reads CASSLGTSSEVNTQYF. The CDR3 DNA is TGTGCCAGCAGCCTTGGGACTAGCTCCGAAGTTAATACGCAGTATTTT.

The chain carries TRBV4-3 and TRBJ2-1, with unresolved D. In germline, CDR1 is LGHNA, CDR2 YSLEER. The V and J ends lost 1 base and 3 bases respectively, with 7 bases between them. The CDR3 extends over 14 amino acids. CDR3 region: CASSQGNNYNEQFF. The DNA for the CDR3 is TGCGCCAGCAGCCAAGGGAACAACTACAATGAGCAGTTCTTC.

The CDR3 loop is CASRRQNNEQFF. Written as DNA, the CDR3 is TGTGCCAGTAGACGGCAGAACAATGAGCAGTTCTTC. The rearrangement uses TRBV19 and TRBJ2-1; D gene unclear. The V and J ends lost 6 bases and 5 bases respectively, with 8 bases between them. Germline CDR1 is LNHDA and CDR2 is SQIVND (reference sequence). This CDR3 is 12 amino acids long.

This sequence joins TRBV7-3 and TRBJ2-6, with D possibly TRBD1 on 6 matching bases. This CDR3 is built from 20 residues. Trimming shortened V by 1 base and J by 0 bases, and 19 bases separated the two germline ends. Looked up from germline, CDR1 is SGHTA and CDR2 is FQGTGA. The DNA of the CDR3 is TGTGCCAGCAGCTTAAACGGGTTCCCCGGACAGCCCTCTGGGGCCAACGTCCTGACTTTC. It is translated as CASSLNGFPGQPSGANVLTF.

The sample holds a few counts of this clonotype. In DNA form, the CDR3 reads TGTGCCAGCGATTCCGGGGGCTACGAGCAGTACTTC. This sequence encodes CASDSGGYEQYF. The V gene is TRBV19, the J gene TRBJ2-7, with D possibly TRBD2 on 6 matching bases. This CDR3 comprises 12 residues. The ends were cut back, 9 bases at V and 3 bases at J, with 12 bases in the middle. From germline, CDR1 is LNHDA and CDR2 SQIVND (reference sequence). Based on the CDR3 plus reference TRBV19 and TRBJ2-7, the full variable domain is DGGITQSPKYLFRKEGQNVTLSCEQNLNHDAMYWYRQDPGQGLRLIYYSQIVNDFQKGDIAEGYSVSREKKESFPLTVTSAQKNPTAFYLCASDSGGYEQYFGPGTRLTVT.

The gene calls are TRBV19 and TRBJ2-5, with D possibly matching TRBD1 (5 bases). V was pared by 3 bases and J by 5 bases, with 16 bases between. Germline CDR1 is LNHDA and CDR2 is SQIVND (reference sequence). The CDR3 runs 15 residues. This CDR3 is CASSIQGAVQETQYF. In DNA form, the CDR3 reads TGTGCCAGTAGTATTCAGGGCGCGGTTCAGGAGACCCAGTACTTC.

The chain joins TRBV20-1 to TRBJ1-2, with D maybe TRBD1 (6 bases). In germline, CDR1 is DFQATT, CDR2 SNEGSKA (reference sequence). V dropped 0 bases and J dropped 4 bases, with 15 bases sitting between them. The CDR3 covers 15 residues. CDR3 sequence: CSARDRGAVSYGYTF. The CDR3, as DNA: TGCAGTGCTAGAGATCGGGGGGCGGTAAGCTATGGCTACACCTTC.

There are a few counts of this clonotype. The chain combines TRBV12-3 or TRBV12-4 with TRBJ1-2; the D gene is possibly TRBD1 (6 bases). CDR3 length: 14 amino acids. V lost 7 bases and J 9 bases, leaving 21 bases between the germline ends. CDR3 in amino acids: CASTFRRDTSSYTF. In nucleotides, the CDR3 is TGTGCCAGCACTTTCCGCCGGGACACATCAAGCTACACCTTC.

This clonotype showed up just a few times. This chain uses TRBV3-1 with TRBJ1-2; 12 bases map to TRBD1. The CDR3 extends over 15 amino acids. Trimming cost V 3 bases and J 4 bases; bases outside gene matches: 3. CDR1 is LGHDT and CDR2 is YNNKEL in the germline V gene (reference sequence). The DNA of the CDR3 is TGTGCCAGCAGCCAGGGGACAGGGGGCTCCTATGGCTACACCTTC. It specifies CASSQGTGGSYGYTF.

The rearrangement links TRBV20-1 to TRBJ2-7, with a possible D match to TRBD2 (7 bases). Germline V gene data show CDR1 as DFQATT and CDR2 as SNEGSKA (reference sequence). The CDR3 sequence is 13 residues long. Trimming removed 5 bases from V and 4 bases from J, with 15 bases in between. The CDR3 sequence is CSAGGAGAYEQYF. CDR3 bases: TGCAGTGCTGGGGGGGCAGGGGCATACGAGCAGTACTTC.

This clonotype was observed at least ten times. The V and J genes are TRBV2 and TRBJ2-1; TRBD2 aligns across 10 bases. Looked up from germline, CDR1 is SNHLY and CDR2 is FYNNEI. Unmatched junction bases numbered 9, after V lost 8 bases and J lost 5 bases. The CDR3 is 15 amino acids. The CDR3 DNA is TGTGCCAGCGGGGCACTAGCGGGGTGGAACAATGAGCAGTTCTTC. Its protein product is CASGALAGWNNEQFF.

This clonotype occurred many times. The chain employs TRBV4-3 and TRBJ2-2; D is unclear. Germline V gives CDR1 LGHNA, CDR2 YSLEER. The CDR3 sequence is 15 residues long. The ends were cut back, 0 bases at V and 5 bases at J, with 10 bases in the middle. CDR3 sequence reads: CASSQDLGRTGELFF. The CDR3, as DNA: TGCGCCAGCAGCCAAGATTTGGGTAGGACCGGGGAGCTGTTTTTT.

The rearrangement joins TRBV2 to TRBJ1-3, with a possible D match to TRBD1 (6 bases). There are 12 residues in the CDR3. Trimming took off 3 bases at V and 8 bases at J, with 8 bases between the two ends. CDR1 SNHLY and CDR2 FYNNEI come from the germline V gene. The CDR3 here is CASSDQGYTIYF. Written as DNA, the CDR3 is TGTGCCAGCAGTGACCAGGGGTACACCATATATTTT.

This sequence joins TRBV24-1 and TRBJ2-1, with 8 bases identical to TRBD2. Germline-derived CDR1 and CDR2 are KGHDR and SFDVKD. The V and J ends lost 4 bases and 2 bases, in that order; junction bases with no gene match: 6. This CDR3 has 16 amino acids. The CDR3 here is CATSDHSGSTYNEQFF. The CDR3 coding sequence is TGTGCCACCAGTGACCACAGCGGGAGTACCTACAATGAGCAGTTCTTC.

The chain links TRBV14 to TRBJ2-3; 9 bases agree with TRBD2. CDR1 is SGHDN and CDR2 is FVKESK in the germline V gene. V lost 0 bases, J lost 1 base, and 11 bases stayed unmatched. CDR3 length: 19 amino acids. CDR3 residues: CASSQEGSVAGVGTDTQYF. In nucleotides, the CDR3 is TGTGCCAGCAGCCAAGAAGGGTCGGTAGCGGGAGTGGGCACAGATACGCAGTATTTT.

The rearrangement links TRBV6-4 to TRBJ1-6; TRBD1 matches at 7 bases. The CDR3 spans 13 residues. The germline V gene has CDR1 MRHNA and CDR2 SNTAGT. V lost 5 bases and J lost 12; bases outside the gene matches: 7. The CDR3 protein is CASSPDRAGPLHF. The CDR3 nucleotides are TGTGCCAGCAGTCCCGACAGGGCGGGACCCCTCCACTTT.

This clonotype has just a few counts. The rearrangement joins TRBV7-2 to TRBJ1-5; D is undetermined. Germline V CDR1 and CDR2: SGHTA, FQGNSA. This CDR3 comprises 14 residues. Trimming shortened V by 4 bases and J by 1 base, and 8 bases separated the two germline ends. CDR3 in DNA: TGTGCCAGCAGCTCCCAGATAAGCAATCAGCCCCAGCATTTT. Translating gives CASSSQISNQPQHF.

This clonotype came up a few times. This chain uses TRBV5-5 with TRBJ2-1; TRBD2 is a possible D gene (5 bases). The CDR3 spans 15 residues. Deletions cut 3 bases from V and 3 bases from J, with 13 bases between. Germline V gene lookup returns CDR1 SGHKS and CDR2 YYEKEE (reference sequence). The DNA of the CDR3 is TGTGCCAGCAGCTCGGGCCCCGGGATCTACAATGAGCAGTTCTTC. It translates to CASSSGPGIYNEQFF.

This clonotype was counted a few times. This chain joins TRBV29-1 and TRBJ1-2; the D is unclear. V was cut by 6 bases and J by 5 bases, with 22 bases left in between. CDR1 SQVTM and CDR2 ANQGSEA come from the germline V gene. The CDR3 runs to 15 residues. The DNA of the CDR3 is TGCAGCGTCACGCCTAATAAGGGAACGGCTTATGGCTACACCTTC. Translating it yields CSVTPNKGTAYGYTF. The variable domain in full, completed from reference TRBV29-1 and TRBJ1-2, reads SAVISQKPSRDICQRGTSLTIQCQVDSQVTMMFWYRQQPGQSLTLIATANQGSEATYESGFVIDKFPISRPNLTFSTLTVSNMSPEDSSIYLCSVTPNKGTAYGYTFGSGTRLTVV.